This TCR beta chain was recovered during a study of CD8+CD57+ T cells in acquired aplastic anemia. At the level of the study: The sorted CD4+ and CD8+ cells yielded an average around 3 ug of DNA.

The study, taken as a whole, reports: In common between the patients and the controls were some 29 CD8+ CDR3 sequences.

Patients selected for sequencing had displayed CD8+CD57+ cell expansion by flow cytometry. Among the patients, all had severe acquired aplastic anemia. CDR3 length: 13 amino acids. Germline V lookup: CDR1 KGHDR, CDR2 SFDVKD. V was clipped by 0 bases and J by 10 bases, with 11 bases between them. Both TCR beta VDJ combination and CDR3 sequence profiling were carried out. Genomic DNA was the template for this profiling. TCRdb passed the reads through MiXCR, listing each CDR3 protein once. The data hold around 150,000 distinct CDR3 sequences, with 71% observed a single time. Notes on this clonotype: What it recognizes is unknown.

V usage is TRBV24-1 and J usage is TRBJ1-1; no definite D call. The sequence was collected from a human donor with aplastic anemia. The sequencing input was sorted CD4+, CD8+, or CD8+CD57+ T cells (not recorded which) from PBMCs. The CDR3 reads CATSDLGVSGAFF. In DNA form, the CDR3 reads TGTGCCACCAGTGATTTGGGTGTAAGTGGAGCTTTCTTT.